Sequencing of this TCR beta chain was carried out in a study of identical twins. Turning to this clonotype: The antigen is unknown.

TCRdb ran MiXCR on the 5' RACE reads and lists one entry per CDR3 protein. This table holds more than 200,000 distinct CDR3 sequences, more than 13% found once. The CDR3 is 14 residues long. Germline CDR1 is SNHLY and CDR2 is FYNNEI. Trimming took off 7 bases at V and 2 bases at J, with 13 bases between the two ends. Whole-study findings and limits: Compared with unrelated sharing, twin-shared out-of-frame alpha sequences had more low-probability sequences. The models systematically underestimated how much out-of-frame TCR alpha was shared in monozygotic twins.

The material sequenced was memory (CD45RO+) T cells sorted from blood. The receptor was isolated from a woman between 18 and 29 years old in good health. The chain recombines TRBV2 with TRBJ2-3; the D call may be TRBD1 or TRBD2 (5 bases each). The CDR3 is CASNPGPPTDTQYF. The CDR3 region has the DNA TGTGCCAGCAACCCGGGACCGCCCACAGATACGCAGTATTTT. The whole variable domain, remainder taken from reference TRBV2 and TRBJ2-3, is EPEVTQTPSHQVTQMGQEVILRCVPISNHLYFYWYRQILGQKVEFLVSFYNNEISEKSEIFDDQFSVERPDGSNFTLKIRSTKLEDSAMYFCASNPGPPTDTQYFGPGTRLTVL.